These 27 T cell receptor beta chains came from one sample sequenced in a study of T cell repertoires in cytomegalovirus infection. Using its own MiXCR run on the reads, TCRdb lists one record per CDR3 protein. This sample has roughly 350,000 distinct CDR3 sequences, with around a third found just once. For these TCRs, the target antigens are not known. The sequencing used cultured PBMCs, collected from culture after CMV antigen stimulation. The receptor source for this set is a human donor in good health (CMV status not recorded). Some clones in this sample may be carry-over from other donors' samples.

The chain combines TRBV12-3 or TRBV12-4 with TRBJ1-4, with D unresolved. The CDR3 runs 13 residues. Deletions cut 5 bases from V and 8 bases from J, with 12 bases between. CDR3 region: CASSIARGEKLFF. The CDR3 nucleotides are TGTGCCAGCAGTATCGCACGTGGGGAAAAACTGTTTTTT.

The chain recombines TRBV7-3 with TRBJ1-2; D gene unclear. There are 13 residues in the CDR3. Germline lookup yields CDR1 SGHTA and CDR2 FQGTGA. The germline V and J ends were trimmed by 3 bases and 4 bases, with 9 bases remaining between them. The CDR3 region is CASSFGGLYGYTF. CDR3 sequence (DNA): TGTGCCAGCAGCTTCGGAGGCCTCTATGGCTACACCTTC.

This clonotype was seen only a few times. The gene calls are TRBV19 and TRBJ1-6; D gene unclear. The length of the CDR3 is 12 residues. The germline V gene has CDR1 LNHDA and CDR2 SQIVND (reference sequence). V was shortened by 3 bases and J by 8 bases, with 5 bases between the two germline ends. In DNA, the CDR3 is TGTGCCAGTAGTATCCTGGATTCACCCCTCCACTTT. This sequence encodes CASSILDSPLHF.

The CDR3 spells CATSRDMGSELFF. CDR3 nucleotide sequence: TGTGCCACCAGCAGAGATATGGGATCGGAGCTGTTTTTT. The chain couples TRBV15 to TRBJ2-2; D uncertain. The ends were cut back, 0 bases at V and 10 bases at J, with 9 bases in the middle. Germline lookup yields CDR1 LNHNV and CDR2 YYDKDF (reference sequence). CDR3 length: 13 amino acids.

The chain employs TRBV19 and TRBJ2-7; perhaps TRBD2 as D (5 bases). Germline CDR1 is LNHDA and CDR2 is SQIVND (reference sequence). This CDR3 has 13 amino acids. V was shortened by 3 bases and J by 5 bases, with 11 bases between the two germline ends. CDR3 amino acids: CASSMSGSHEQYF. As DNA, the CDR3 is TGTGCCAGTAGTATGTCGGGGAGCCACGAGCAGTACTTC.

In its sample, this clonotype was seen a few times. The rearrangement uses TRBV5-5 and TRBJ2-7; 9 bases are a match to TRBD2. The V and J ends lost 4 bases and 0 bases, in that order; junction bases with no gene match: 8. Germline V gives CDR1 SGHKS, CDR2 YYEKEE (reference sequence). The CDR3 loop spans 16 amino acids. The DNA for the CDR3 is TGTGCCAGCAGCCATAGAGGGACTAGCAGCTCCTACGAGCAGTACTTC. This codes for CASSHRGTSSSYEQYF.

This clonotype occurred a few times. This chain uses TRBV12-3 or TRBV12-4 with TRBJ1-6, with D uncertain. The CDR3 has 13 amino acids. Trimming removed 3 bases at V and 12 bases at J, with 12 bases between. The CDR3 is CASSFNQNRPLHF. DNA for the CDR3: TGTGCCAGCAGTTTCAACCAGAACAGACCCCTCCACTTT.

This clonotype was recorded many times. The genes are TRBV4-3 and TRBJ2-7; D might be TRBD2 (6 bases). The CDR3 covers 18 residues. V was trimmed by 3 bases and J by 2 bases, leaving 23 bases between them. From germline, CDR1 is LGHNA and CDR2 YSLEER. The chain's CDR3 is CASSQNHDGGVRAYEQYF. The CDR3 DNA sequence: TGCGCCAGCAGCCAGAATCACGACGGGGGAGTCAGAGCCTACGAGCAGTACTTC.

The chain links TRBV4-1 to TRBJ2-5; 8 nucleotides match TRBD1. V gave up 2 bases and J gave up 3 bases; unmatched junction bases: 17. Germline V gene lookup returns CDR1 MGHRA and CDR2 YSYEKL. The CDR3 is 19 residues long. CDR3 protein: CASSQTPDRVLGKEETQYF. CDR3 bases: TGCGCCAGCAGCCAAACCCCGGACAGGGTTCTGGGTAAGGAAGAGACCCAGTACTTC.

The V gene is TRBV10-3, the J gene TRBJ1-3, with D possibly being TRBD1 (6 bases). This CDR3 is built from 19 residues. Per germline, CDR1 ENHRY and CDR2 SYGVKD. V was pared by 4 bases and J by 0 bases, with 22 bases between. CDR3 sequence: CAISGSGLPGHLSGNTIYF. The CDR3, as DNA: TGTGCCATCAGTGGAAGCGGGCTACCGGGACACCTCTCTGGAAACACCATATATTTT.

The chain joins TRBV19 to TRBJ2-6; D is ambiguous. Germline V gene sequence: CDR1 LNHDA, CDR2 SQIVND (reference sequence). Trimming left V 7 bases short and J 0 bases short, with 10 bases between. There are 15 residues in the CDR3. CDR3 residues: CASTGSFSGANVLTF. CDR3 coding DNA: TGTGCCAGTACCGGATCCTTCTCTGGGGCCAACGTCCTGACTTTC.

V and J are TRBV7-2 and TRBJ2-7; 16 bases align to TRBD2. Germline values: CDR1 SGHTA, CDR2 FQGNSA. This CDR3 comprises 17 residues. Trimming took 4 bases from V and 1 from J; bases not matched to a gene: 4. DNA of the CDR3: TGTGCCAGCAGCTCCGGGACTAGCGGGAGGGGGTCCTACGAGCAGTACTTC. The encoded protein is CASSSGTSGRGSYEQYF. The full variable domain, rest sourced from reference TRBV7-2 and TRBJ2-7, is GAGVSQSPSNKVTEKGKDVELRCDPISGHTALYWYRQSLGQGLEFLIYFQGNSAPDKSGLPSDRFSAERTGGSVSTLTIQRTQQEDSAVYLCASSSGTSGRGSYEQYFGPGTRLTVT.

The table lists this clonotype with a few counts. This chain links TRBV11-3 with TRBJ2-5, with a tentative D call TRBD2 (5 bases). Germline CDR1 SGHNT, CDR2 YENEEA. The CDR3 runs to 13 residues. V was clipped by 3 bases and J by 4 bases, with 9 bases between them. Here the CDR3 DNA reads TGTGCCAGCAGCTTCGGGATCGGAGAGACCCAGTACTTC. Amino acid sequence: CASSFGIGETQYF. The variable domain in full, completed from reference TRBV11-3 and TRBJ2-5, reads EAGVVQSPRYKIIEKKQPVAFWCNPISGHNTLYWYLQNLGQGPELLIRYENEEAVDDSQLPKDRFSAERLKGVDSTLKIQPAELGDSAVYLCASSFGIGETQYFGPGTRLLVL.

This clonotype was counted between two and nine times. The V call is TRBV12-3 or TRBV12-4, the J call TRBJ2-1; no clear D. The V and J ends lost 7 bases and 9 bases respectively, with 25 bases between them. There are 16 residues in the CDR3. The CDR3 bases are TGTGCCAGCATCTCCGGTTCGACGGCCTGGTCGGGTGAGCAGTTCTTC. It translates to CASISGSTAWSGEQFF.

The sample holds a few counts of this clonotype. The V gene is TRBV12-3 or TRBV12-4, the J gene TRBJ2-4; weak D call: TRBD2 (6 bases). CDR3 length: 15 amino acids. Deletions cut 0 bases from V and 7 bases from J, with 13 bases between. This chain's CDR3 is CASSLALRETNIQYF. Written as DNA, the CDR3 is TGTGCCAGCAGTTTAGCGCTCCGGGAGACGAACATTCAGTACTTC.

In this sample, this clonotype turned up a few times. The chain is built from TRBV6-1 and TRBJ1-6; D is possibly TRBD1 (5 bases). V lost 7 bases and J 10 bases, leaving 20 bases between the germline ends. This CDR3 region has 15 residues. Germline assignment: CDR1 MNHNS and CDR2 SASEGT. CDR3: CASTYLGQGGSPLHF. The CDR3 nucleotides are TGTGCCAGCACCTACCTCGGGCAGGGAGGATCACCCCTCCACTTT.

On this clonotype: A read error may produce the germline difference seen at one junction end. The V gene is TRBV4-1, the J gene TRBJ2-5; maybe TRBD1 (5 bases). The V gene's germline CDR1 is MGHRA and CDR2 YSYEKL. The CDR3 contains 14 residues. The CDR3 nucleotides are TGTGCCAGCAGCTCAGACAGTCAACAAGAGACCCAGTACTTC. Residues: CASSSDSQQETQYF.

The rearrangement uses TRBV12-5 and TRBJ1-2; D gene uncertain. Germline V gives CDR1 LGHNT, CDR2 FRNRAP. V lost 6 bases and J 0 bases, leaving 17 bases between the germline ends. The CDR3 spans 16 residues. The CDR3 DNA is TGTGCTAGTGGCCCCAGTAACCCAAAAACTAACTATGGCTACACCTTC. Translating gives CASGPSNPKTNYGYTF.

There are a few counts of this clonotype. J is TRBJ2-7 and V is TRBV7-6; tentatively, D is TRBD1 (6 bases). Per germline, CDR1 SGHVS and CDR2 FNYEAQ. The CDR3 consists of 14 residues. V shed 2 bases and J shed 3 bases, with 11 bases lying between them. This CDR3 reads CASSLNAGVYEQYF. As DNA, the CDR3 is TGTGCCAGCAGCTTAAACGCAGGGGTCTACGAGCAGTACTTC. The full variable domain, rest sourced from reference TRBV7-6 and TRBJ2-7, is GAGVSQSPRYKVTKRGQDVALRCDPISGHVSLYWYRQALGQGPEFLTYFNYEAQQDKSGLPNDRFSAERPEGSISTLTIQRTEQRDSAMYRCASSLNAGVYEQYFGPGTRLTVT.

This chain uses TRBV23-1 with TRBJ2-7; maybe TRBD2 (6 bases). TRBV23-1 is classed as an ORF, of uncertain function. V was cut by 4 bases and J by 3 bases, with 22 bases left in between. There are 17 residues in the CDR3. This chain's CDR3 is CASSPALSGGAFYEQYV. In DNA, the CDR3 is TGCGCCAGCAGTCCAGCCCTTAGCGGAGGGGCTTTCTACGAGCAGTACGTC.

V and J are TRBV7-6 and TRBJ2-2, with 14 bases lining up with TRBD2. Losses at the gene ends were 6 bases for V and 7 bases for J; bases not matched to a gene: 7. The CDR3 is made up of 16 amino acids. CDR1 is SGHVS, CDR2 FNYEAQ, per germline. Written as DNA, the CDR3 is TGTGCCAGCAGACCCGGGACTAGCGGGAGTAACGGGGAGCTGTTTTTT. This sequence encodes CASRPGTSGSNGELFF.

The chain links TRBV28 to TRBJ2-1; unclear D gene. V shed 4 bases and J shed 4 bases, with 8 bases lying between them. This CDR3 has 13 residues. The germline gives CDR1 MDHEN, CDR2 SYDVKM. The chain's CDR3 is CASSSLIYNEQFF. The CDR3 bases are TGTGCCAGCAGTTCACTCATTTACAATGAGCAGTTCTTC.

V gene TRBV7-8 combines with J gene TRBJ2-3; 9 nucleotides line up with TRBD2. The germline V gene has CDR1 SGHVS and CDR2 FQNEAQ. The CDR3 has 17 residues. V shed 4 bases and J 4 bases; nucleotides not matched to a gene: 12. CDR3 DNA: TGTGCCAGCAGCTCGCCTTGGGTAGCGGGAGACTCAGATACGCAGTATTTT. Translating gives CASSSPWVAGDSDTQYF.

The V call is TRBV28, the J call TRBJ2-1, with 11 bases identical to TRBD2. The CDR3 runs 14 residues. The ends lost 5 bases at V and 7 bases at J; junction bases unmatched: 4. Germline CDR1 reads MDHEN; CDR2 reads SYDVKM. CDR3 amino acids: CASSTGTSGNEQFF. The CDR3 DNA follows: TGTGCCAGCAGTACAGGGACTAGCGGTAATGAGCAGTTCTTC.

The genes are TRBV27 and TRBJ2-1; D possibly corresponds to TRBD2 (6 bases). The CDR3 is 16 amino acids. Germline CDR1 MNHEY, CDR2 SMNVEV (reference sequence). Trimming shortened V by 5 bases and J by 0 bases, and 14 bases separated the two germline ends. DNA of the CDR3: TGTGCCAGCAGTCCCATCGGAGGGAGCTCCTACAATGAGCAGTTCTTC. Its translation: CASSPIGGSSYNEQFF.

The sample holds a few counts of this clonotype. The rearrangement joins TRBV7-8 to TRBJ2-1; 12 positions match TRBD2. The CDR3 covers 21 residues. Losses at the gene ends were 4 bases for V and 8 bases for J; bases not matched to a gene: 24. Germline V CDR1 and CDR2: SGHVS, FQNEAQ. The CDR3 DNA sequence: TGTGCCAGCAGCTCAGGCGTTTTGACTTGGCTAGCGGGAGGGCCCAAAGATGAGCAGTTCTTC. It is translated as CASSSGVLTWLAGGPKDEQFF.

The sample holds a few counts of this clonotype. The gene calls are TRBV3-1 and TRBJ1-1; D unclear. Trimming took 1 base from V and 3 from J, leaving 6 bases between them. The CDR3 is made up of 13 amino acids. Germline V gene data show CDR1 as LGHDT and CDR2 as YNNKEL (reference sequence). This CDR3 reads CASSQAEYTEAFF. The CDR3 DNA sequence: TGTGCCAGCAGCCAAGCAGAGTACACTGAAGCTTTCTTT.